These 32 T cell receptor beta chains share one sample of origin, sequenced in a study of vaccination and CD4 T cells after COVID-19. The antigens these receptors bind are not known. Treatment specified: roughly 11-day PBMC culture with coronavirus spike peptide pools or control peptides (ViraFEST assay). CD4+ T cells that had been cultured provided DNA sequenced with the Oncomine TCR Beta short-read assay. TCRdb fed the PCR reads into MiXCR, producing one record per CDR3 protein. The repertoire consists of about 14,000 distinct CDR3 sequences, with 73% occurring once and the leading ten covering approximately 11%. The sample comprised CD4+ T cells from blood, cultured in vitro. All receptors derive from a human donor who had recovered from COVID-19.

CDR3 coding DNA: TGTGCCAGCAGTTGGGACTACGAGCAGTACTTC. Protein: CASSWDYEQYF. The rearrangement links TRBV6-5 to TRBJ2-7; no definite D call. Germline-derived CDR1 and CDR2 are MNHEY and SVGAGI. The CDR3 has 11 residues. The V and J ends lost 4 bases and 3 bases respectively, with 4 bases between them.

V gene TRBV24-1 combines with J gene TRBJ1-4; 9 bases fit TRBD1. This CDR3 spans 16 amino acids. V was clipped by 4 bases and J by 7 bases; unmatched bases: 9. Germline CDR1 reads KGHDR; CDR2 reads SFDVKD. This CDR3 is CATSDPKQGALEKLFF. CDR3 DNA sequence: TGTGCCACCAGTGACCCTAAACAGGGGGCGCTTGAAAAACTGTTTTTT.

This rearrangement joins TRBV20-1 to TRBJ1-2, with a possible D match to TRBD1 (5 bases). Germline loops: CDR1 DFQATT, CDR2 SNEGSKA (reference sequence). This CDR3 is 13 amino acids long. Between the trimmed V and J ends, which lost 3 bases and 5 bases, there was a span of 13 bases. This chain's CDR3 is CSARPGPSYGYTF. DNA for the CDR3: TGCAGTGCTAGGCCGGGACCTTCATATGGCTACACCTTC.

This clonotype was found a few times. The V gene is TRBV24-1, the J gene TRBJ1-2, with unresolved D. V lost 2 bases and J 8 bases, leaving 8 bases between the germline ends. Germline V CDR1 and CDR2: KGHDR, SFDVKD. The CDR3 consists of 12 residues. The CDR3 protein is CATSDSYFGYTF. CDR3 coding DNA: TGTGCCACCAGTGATTCCTATTTCGGCTACACCTTC.

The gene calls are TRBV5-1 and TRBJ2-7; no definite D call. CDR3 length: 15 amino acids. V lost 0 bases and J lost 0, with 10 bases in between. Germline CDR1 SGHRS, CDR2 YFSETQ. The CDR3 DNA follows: TGCGCCAGCAGCTTGGAGGGCCCTAGCTCCTACGAGCAGTACTTC. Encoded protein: CASSLEGPSSYEQYF.

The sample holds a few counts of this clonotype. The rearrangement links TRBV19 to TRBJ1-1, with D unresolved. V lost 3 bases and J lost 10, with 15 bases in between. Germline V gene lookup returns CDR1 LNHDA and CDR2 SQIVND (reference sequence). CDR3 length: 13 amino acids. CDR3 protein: CASSITAKKGAFF. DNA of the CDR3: TGTGCCAGTAGTATCACGGCAAAAAAGGGAGCTTTCTTT.

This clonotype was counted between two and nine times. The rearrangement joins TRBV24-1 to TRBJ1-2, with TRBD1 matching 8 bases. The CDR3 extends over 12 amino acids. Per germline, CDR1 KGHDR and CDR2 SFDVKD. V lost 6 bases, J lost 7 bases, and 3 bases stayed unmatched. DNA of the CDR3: TGTGCCACCAGTCGGACAGGGTTTGGCTACACCTTC. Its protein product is CATSRTGFGYTF.

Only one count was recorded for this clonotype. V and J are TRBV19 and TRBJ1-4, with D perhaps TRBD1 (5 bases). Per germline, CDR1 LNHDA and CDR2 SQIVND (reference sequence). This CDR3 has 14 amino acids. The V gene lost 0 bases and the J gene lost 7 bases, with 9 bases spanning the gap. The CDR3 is CASSIEAGFEKLFF. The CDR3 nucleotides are TGTGCCAGTAGTATAGAGGCAGGGTTTGAAAAACTGTTTTTT.

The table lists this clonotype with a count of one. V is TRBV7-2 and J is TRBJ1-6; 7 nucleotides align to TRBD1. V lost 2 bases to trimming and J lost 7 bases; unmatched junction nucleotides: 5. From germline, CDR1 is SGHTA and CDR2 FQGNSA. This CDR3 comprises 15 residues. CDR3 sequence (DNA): TGTGCCAGCAGCTTAATAGACAGGGCCAATTCACCCCTCCACTTT. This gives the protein CASSLIDRANSPLHF.

The CDR3 sequence is CASSRKTGVGNQPQHF. The CDR3 DNA reads as TGTGCCAGCAGTCGCAAAACAGGGGTTGGAAATCAGCCCCAGCATTTT. The genes are TRBV28 and TRBJ1-5; 7 positions match TRBD1. The CDR3 spans 16 residues. With 5 bases clipped from V and 4 bases from J, the junction kept 11 bases outside the gene matches. Germline CDR1 and CDR2: MDHEN and SYDVKM.

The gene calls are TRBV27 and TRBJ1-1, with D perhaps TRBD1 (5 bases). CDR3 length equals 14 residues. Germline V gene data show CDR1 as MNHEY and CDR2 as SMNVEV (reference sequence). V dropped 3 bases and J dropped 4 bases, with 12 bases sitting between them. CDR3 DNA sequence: TGTGCCAGCAGTTTGGGGTCGGGGGGCACTGAAGCTTTCTTT. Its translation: CASSLGSGGTEAFF.

The CDR3: CASSRDPRYEQYF. The CDR3 DNA reads as TGTGCCAGCAGCAGGGACCCACGCTACGAGCAGTACTTC. V and J are TRBV11-1 and TRBJ2-7; D might be TRBD1 or TRBD2, each matching 5 bases. V was trimmed by 5 bases and J by 3 bases, leaving 11 bases between them. Germline assignment: CDR1 SGHAT and CDR2 FQDESV (reference sequence). This CDR3 spans 13 amino acids.

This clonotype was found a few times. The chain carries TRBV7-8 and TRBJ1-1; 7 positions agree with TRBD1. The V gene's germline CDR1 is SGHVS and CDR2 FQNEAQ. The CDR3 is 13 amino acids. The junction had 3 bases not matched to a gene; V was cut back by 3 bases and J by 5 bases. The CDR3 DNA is TGTGCCAGCAGCTTCACAGGGGAAACTGAAGCTTTCTTT. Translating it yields CASSFTGETEAFF.

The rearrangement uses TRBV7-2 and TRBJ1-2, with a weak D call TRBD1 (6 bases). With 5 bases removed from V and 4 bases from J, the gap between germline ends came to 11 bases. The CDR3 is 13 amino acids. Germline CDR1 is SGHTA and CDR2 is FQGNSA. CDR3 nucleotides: TGTGCCAGCAGCCCACAGGGAAGCTATGGCTACACCTTC. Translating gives CASSPQGSYGYTF.

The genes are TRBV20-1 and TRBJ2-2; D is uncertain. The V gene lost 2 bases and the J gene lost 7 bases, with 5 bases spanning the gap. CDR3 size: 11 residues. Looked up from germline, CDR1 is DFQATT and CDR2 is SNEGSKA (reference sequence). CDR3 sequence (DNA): TGCAGTGCTAGATCATTCGGGGAGCTGTTTTTT. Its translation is CSARSFGELFF.

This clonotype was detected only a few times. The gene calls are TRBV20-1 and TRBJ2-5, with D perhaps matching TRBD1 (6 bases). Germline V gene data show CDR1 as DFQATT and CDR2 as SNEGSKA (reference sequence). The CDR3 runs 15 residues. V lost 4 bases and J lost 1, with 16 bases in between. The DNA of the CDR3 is TGCAGTGCTAAGTTAGGAACAGGGAGCCAAGAGACCCAGTACTTC. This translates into CSAKLGTGSQETQYF.

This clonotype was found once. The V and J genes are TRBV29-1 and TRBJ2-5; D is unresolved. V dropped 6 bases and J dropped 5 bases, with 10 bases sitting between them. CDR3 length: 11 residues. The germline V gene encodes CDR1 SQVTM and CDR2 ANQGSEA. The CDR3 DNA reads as TGCAGCGTAGGCCCCGGGGAGACCCAGTACTTC. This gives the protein CSVGPGETQYF.

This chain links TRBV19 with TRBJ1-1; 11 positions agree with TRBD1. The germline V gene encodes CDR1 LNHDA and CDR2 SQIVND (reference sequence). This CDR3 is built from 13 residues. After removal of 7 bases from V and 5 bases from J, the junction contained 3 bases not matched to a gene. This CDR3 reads CASTDRGRTEAFF. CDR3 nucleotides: TGTGCCAGTACGGACAGGGGGCGAACTGAAGCTTTCTTT.

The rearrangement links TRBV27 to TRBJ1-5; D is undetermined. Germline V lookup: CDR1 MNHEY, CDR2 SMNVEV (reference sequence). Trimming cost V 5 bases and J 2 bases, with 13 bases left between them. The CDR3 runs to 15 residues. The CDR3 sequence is CASSLESGRNQPQHF. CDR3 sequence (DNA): TGTGCCAGCAGTCTCGAGAGCGGGCGCAATCAGCCCCAGCATTTT.

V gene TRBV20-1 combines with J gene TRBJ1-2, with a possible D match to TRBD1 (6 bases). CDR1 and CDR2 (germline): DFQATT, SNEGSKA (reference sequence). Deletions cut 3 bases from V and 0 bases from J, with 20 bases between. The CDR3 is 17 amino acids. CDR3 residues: CSASGVRGQDSNYGYTF. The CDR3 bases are TGCAGTGCTAGTGGTGTCCGGGGGCAGGACTCTAACTATGGCTACACCTTC.

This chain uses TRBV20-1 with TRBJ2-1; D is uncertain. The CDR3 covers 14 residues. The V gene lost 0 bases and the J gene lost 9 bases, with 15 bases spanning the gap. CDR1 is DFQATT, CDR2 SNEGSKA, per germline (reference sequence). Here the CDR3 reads CSARDQISRGEQFF. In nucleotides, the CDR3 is TGCAGTGCTAGAGACCAGATCAGTCGCGGTGAGCAGTTCTTC.

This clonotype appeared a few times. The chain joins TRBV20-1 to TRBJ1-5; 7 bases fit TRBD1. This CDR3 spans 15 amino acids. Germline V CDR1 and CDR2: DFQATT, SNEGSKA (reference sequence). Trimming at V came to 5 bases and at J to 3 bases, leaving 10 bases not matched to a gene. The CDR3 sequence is CSAGHRQGNNQPQHF. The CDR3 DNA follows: TGCAGTGCTGGGCATCGACAGGGTAACAATCAGCCCCAGCATTTT.

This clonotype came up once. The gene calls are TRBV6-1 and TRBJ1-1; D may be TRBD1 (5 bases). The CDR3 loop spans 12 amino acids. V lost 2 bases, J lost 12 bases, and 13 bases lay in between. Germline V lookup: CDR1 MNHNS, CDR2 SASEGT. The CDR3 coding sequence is TGTGCCAGCAGTGAAATTGGCAGGGTGACTTTCTTT. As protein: CASSEIGRVTFF.

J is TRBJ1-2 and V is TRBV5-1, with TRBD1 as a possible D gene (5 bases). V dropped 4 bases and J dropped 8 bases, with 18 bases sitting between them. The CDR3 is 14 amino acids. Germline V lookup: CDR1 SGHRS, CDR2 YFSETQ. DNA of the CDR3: TGCGCCAGCAGCCTGGGACTTCTGACCAGGGGCTACACCTTC. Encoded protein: CASSLGLLTRGYTF.

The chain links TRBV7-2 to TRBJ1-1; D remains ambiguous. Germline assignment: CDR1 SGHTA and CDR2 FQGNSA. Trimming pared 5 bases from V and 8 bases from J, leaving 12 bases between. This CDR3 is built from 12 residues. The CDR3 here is CASSLYTFEAFF. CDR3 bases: TGTGCCAGCAGCCTATACACGTTCGAAGCTTTCTTT.

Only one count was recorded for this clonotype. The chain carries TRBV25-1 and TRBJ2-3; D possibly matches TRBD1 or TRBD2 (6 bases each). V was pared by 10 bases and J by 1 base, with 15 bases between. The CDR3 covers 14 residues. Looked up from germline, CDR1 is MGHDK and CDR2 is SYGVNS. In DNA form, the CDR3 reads TGTGCCACTGGATGGGGGGCGGGCACAGATACGCAGTATTTT. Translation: CATGWGAGTDTQYF.

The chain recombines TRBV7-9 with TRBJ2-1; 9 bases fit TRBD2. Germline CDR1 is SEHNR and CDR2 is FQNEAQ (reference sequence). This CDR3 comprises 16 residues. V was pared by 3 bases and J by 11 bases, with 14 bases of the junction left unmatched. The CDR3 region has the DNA TGTGCCAGCAGCTTTGGGACTAGCTCTTTAGTGCATAAGCAGTTCTTC. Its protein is CASSFGTSSLVHKQFF.

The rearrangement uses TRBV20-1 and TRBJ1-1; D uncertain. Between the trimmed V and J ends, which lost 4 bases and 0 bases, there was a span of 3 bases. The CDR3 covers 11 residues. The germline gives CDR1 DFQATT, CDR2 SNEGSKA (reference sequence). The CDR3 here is CSATMNTEAFF. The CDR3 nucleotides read TGCAGTGCTACTATGAACACTGAAGCTTTCTTT.

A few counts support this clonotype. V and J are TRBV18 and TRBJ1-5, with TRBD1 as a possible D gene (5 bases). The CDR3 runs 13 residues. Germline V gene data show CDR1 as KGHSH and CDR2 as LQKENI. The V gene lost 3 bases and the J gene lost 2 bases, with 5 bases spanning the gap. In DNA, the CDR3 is TGTGCCAGCTCACCGGGGGGCAATCAGCCCCAGCATTTT. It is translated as CASSPGGNQPQHF.

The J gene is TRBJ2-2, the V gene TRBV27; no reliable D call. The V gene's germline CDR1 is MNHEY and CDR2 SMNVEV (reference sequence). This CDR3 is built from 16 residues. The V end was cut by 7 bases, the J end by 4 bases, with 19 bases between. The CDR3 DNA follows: TGTGCCAGCATATCATCGTACGGGCTGCGCACCGGGGAGCTGTTTTTT. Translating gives CASISSYGLRTGELFF.

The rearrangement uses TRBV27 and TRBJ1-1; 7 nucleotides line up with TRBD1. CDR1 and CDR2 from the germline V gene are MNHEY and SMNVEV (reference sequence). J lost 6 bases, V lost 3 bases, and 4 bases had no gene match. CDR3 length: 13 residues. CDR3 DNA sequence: TGTGCCAGCAGTTTCGACAGGGCCTCTGAAGCTTTCTTT. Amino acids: CASSFDRASEAFF.

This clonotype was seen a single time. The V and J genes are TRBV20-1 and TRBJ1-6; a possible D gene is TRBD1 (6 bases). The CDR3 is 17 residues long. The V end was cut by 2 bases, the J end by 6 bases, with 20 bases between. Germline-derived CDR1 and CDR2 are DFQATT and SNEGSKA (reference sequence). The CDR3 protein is CSARLRGGFGPNSPLHF. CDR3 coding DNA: TGCAGTGCTAGACTAAGAGGGGGGTTCGGCCCTAATTCACCCCTCCACTTT.